The clone carrying this T cell receptor beta chain was detected a few times. This sample stems from a study of OX40 agonist ivuxolimab in advanced cancers. Here immunoSEQ multiplex PCR was the method, and the copy in TCRdb shows in-frame clones only, minus some. This sample has 65,000 to 90,000 clones, with 75% to 90% found just once. This sample comprised CD4+ or CD8+ T cells sorted from blood, obtained in a trial of the OX40 agonist ivuxolimab. This sequence was found in an adult with an advanced solid tumor such as melanoma, head and neck, liver or kidney cancer.

The CDR3 is CASRAGFATNEKLFF. The CDR3 DNA sequence: TGTGCCAGCAGGGCTGGGTTTGCAACTAATGAAAAACTGTTTTTT. This sequence joins TRBV27 and TRBJ1-4; no clear D. V dropped 6 bases and J dropped 0 bases, with 11 bases sitting between them. Germline V gene lookup returns CDR1 MNHEY and CDR2 SMNVEV (reference sequence). The CDR3 is 15 amino acids.